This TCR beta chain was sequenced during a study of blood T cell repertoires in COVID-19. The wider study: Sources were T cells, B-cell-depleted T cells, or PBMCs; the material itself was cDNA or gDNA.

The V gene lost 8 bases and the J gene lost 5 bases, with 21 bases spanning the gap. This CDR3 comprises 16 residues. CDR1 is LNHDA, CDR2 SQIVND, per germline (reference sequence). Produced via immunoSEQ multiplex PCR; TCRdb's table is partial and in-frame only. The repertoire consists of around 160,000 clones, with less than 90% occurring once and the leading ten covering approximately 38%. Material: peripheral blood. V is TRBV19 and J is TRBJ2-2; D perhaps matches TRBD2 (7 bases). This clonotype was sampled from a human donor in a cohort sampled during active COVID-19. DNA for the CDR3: TGTGCCAGTCAAAGGGGAGGGGGATTTGGAACCGGGGAGCTGTTTTTT. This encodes CASQRGGGFGTGELFF.